A selection of T cell receptor beta chains follows, all from one sample in a study of cytomegalovirus exposure and HLA in healthy donors. Repertoires were generated with immunoSEQ multiplex PCR, while TCRdb's copy carries only in-frame clones and drops some. This table has 130,000 or so clones, roughly 70% appearing once. Input material: PBMCs. These receptors all stem from a woman between 40 and 55 years old in good health and CMV-seropositive. The conserved cysteine and the conserved F or W are not part of the CDR3 here.

j_call v_call cdr3_aa
TRBJ2-3 TRBV7-8 ASSLALPGGAADTQY
TRBJ1-1 TRBV14 ASSRQAGNTEAF
. TRBV15 ATSRPSHSSYEQY
TRBJ1-1 TRBV5-4 ASSSRGTVNTEAF
TRBJ1-2 TRBV11-1 ASSLGGSYGYT
TRBJ1-4 TRBV5-4 ASSRTANTNEKLF
TRBJ1-1 TRBV18 ASSPQGEAWNTEAF
TRBJ2-1 TRBV11-2 ASSRTGENEQF
TRBJ2-3 TRBV13 ASSPGTSGILGTDTQY
TRBJ2-7 TRBV27 ASSILAGADEQY
TRBJ2-1 TRBV9 ASSAGLAGGLGEQF
TRBJ1-2 TRBV6-1 ASSEPTWGYT
TRBJ1-2 TRBV4-3 ASSSQEGANDYGYT
TRBJ1-1 TRBV29-1 SAPTGMNTEAF
TRBJ1-1 TRBV9 ASSVLDRAMNTEAF
TRBJ1-3 TRBV28 ASSLGGNTIY
TRBJ1-6 TRBV30 AWSAGYNSPLH
TRBJ1-1 TRBV5-6 ASRYAGSAIYTEAF
. TRBV7-2 ASSSDKLRGEQY
TRBJ2-1 TRBV11-3 ASSLGAGTGAPNEQF
TRBJ1-5 TRBV6-5 ASSRGILGAQH
TRBJ1-5 TRBV6-5 ASSWAPRADQPQH
TRBJ2-1 TRBV5-1 ASTLEGQLYNEQF
TRBJ1-2 TRBV20-1 SVGRNYGYT
TRBJ1-6 TRBV11-2 ASSLDRNSPLH
TRBJ1-6 TRBV28 ASSFVTYNSPLH
TRBJ2-7 TRBV25-1 ASVGTPSYEQY
TRBJ2-3 TRBV4-3 ASSQGGLGGRRDTQY
TRBJ1-1 TRBV6-1 ASSEWGQGAEAF
TRBJ2-7 TRBV7-9 ASRPTGGNEQY
TRBJ1-6 TRBV6-1 ASSESAGGSYNSPLH
TRBJ2-1 TRBV5-1 ASSSQYNEQF
TRBJ1-2 TRBV5-6 ATKWTGSFGYT
TRBJ1-2 TRBV4-1 ASSTRDRVGYT